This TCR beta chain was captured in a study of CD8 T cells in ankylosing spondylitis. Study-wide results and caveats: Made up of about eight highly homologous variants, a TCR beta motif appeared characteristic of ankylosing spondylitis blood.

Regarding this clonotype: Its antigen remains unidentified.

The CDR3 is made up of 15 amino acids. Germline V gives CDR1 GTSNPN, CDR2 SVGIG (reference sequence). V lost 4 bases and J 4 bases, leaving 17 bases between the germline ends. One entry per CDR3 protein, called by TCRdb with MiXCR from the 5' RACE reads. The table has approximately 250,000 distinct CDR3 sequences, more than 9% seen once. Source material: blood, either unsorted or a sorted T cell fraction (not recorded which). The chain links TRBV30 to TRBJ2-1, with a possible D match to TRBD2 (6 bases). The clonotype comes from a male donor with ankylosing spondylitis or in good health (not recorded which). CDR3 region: CAWTRLGGIYNEQFF. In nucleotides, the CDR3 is TGTGCCTGGACCCGCCTGGGCGGGATTTACAATGAGCAGTTCTTC.